The 22 T cell receptor beta chains listed next were all sequenced from one sample in a study of beta chain features in type 1 diabetes. For these receptors, no antigen is known. Reverse transcribing all isolated RNA meant expressed TCRB transcripts were sequenced. The table came from immunoSEQ multiplex PCR; TCRdb's copy has only in-frame clones and leaves some out. The sample carries 300,000 or so clones, 14% recorded once. Study results and caveats: Shortening that was moderate but significant affected the TCRB CDR3s of Type 1 diabetes patients in all four CD4+ subsets.

Source material: naive CD4+ T cells from blood. All receptors come from a man aged 25-45 years with type 1 diabetes.

The chain has TRBV4-2 and TRBJ2-3, with 10 bases lining up with TRBD1. The CDR3 is 17 amino acids. Germline values: CDR1 LGHNA, CDR2 YNFKEQ. The V segment lost 4 bases and the J segment 2 bases; nucleotides outside the gene matches: 9. The CDR3 coding sequence is TGTGCCAGCAGCCTTGTTGGGACAGGGGATCCCACAGATACGCAGTATTTT. As protein: CASSLVGTGDPTDTQYF.

This clone was found a few times. The chain combines TRBV7-2 with TRBJ2-1; 9 nucleotides line up with TRBD1. This CDR3 has 15 amino acids. V dropped 3 bases and J dropped 6; count of bases not matched to a gene: 6. From germline, CDR1 is SGHTA and CDR2 FQGNSA. The CDR3 bases are TGTGCCAGCAGCTTTGGACAGGGGAGGGGCAATGAGCAGTTCTTC. Translated: CASSFGQGRGNEQFF.

There are a few counts of this clone. The V gene is TRBV28, the J gene TRBJ2-7, with 8 bases matching TRBD2. The trim removed 1 base at V and 2 bases at J, leaving 4 bases unmatched. The CDR3 contains 15 residues. The V gene's germline CDR1 is MDHEN and CDR2 SYDVKM. CDR3 in amino acids: CASSLSRSGAYEQYF. As DNA, the CDR3 is TGTGCCAGCAGTTTATCGCGTAGCGGGGCCTACGAGCAGTACTTC.

This clone was observed a handful of times. The chain combines TRBV28 with TRBJ2-7, with 9 bases aligning to TRBD1. The length of the CDR3 is 13 residues. CDR1 is MDHEN, CDR2 SYDVKM, per germline. V gave up 10 bases and J gave up 4 bases; unmatched junction bases: 8. The CDR3 loop reads CATKGTGPYEQYF. The CDR3 DNA sequence: TGTGCCACTAAAGGGACAGGGCCATACGAGCAGTACTTC.

In this sample, this clone turned up a few times. V gene TRBV29-1 combines with J gene TRBJ2-3; D is perhaps TRBD2 (7 bases). This CDR3 is 13 amino acids long. CDR1 and CDR2 from the germline V gene are SQVTM and ANQGSEA. V lost 4 bases and J lost 3, with 11 bases in between. This CDR3 reads CSVGEGGTDTQYF. The CDR3 DNA sequence: TGCAGCGTTGGGGAGGGGGGGACAGATACGCAGTATTTT.

This clone occurred a few times. This chain connects TRBV5-1 to TRBJ2-1; D is possibly TRBD2 (5 bases). The CDR3 is 13 amino acids. Trimming cost V 3 bases and J 5 bases, with 9 bases left between them. Germline-derived CDR1 and CDR2 are SGHRS and YFSETQ. The CDR3 sequence is CASSWTRNNEQFF. CDR3 DNA sequence: TGCGCCAGCAGCTGGACTCGCAACAATGAGCAGTTCTTC.

This clone was counted between two and nine times. The CDR3 coding sequence is TGTGCCAGCTATCGGCGGACAGGCGGATACGAGCAGTACTTC. Protein: CASYRRTGGYEQYF. This chain joins TRBV5-8 and TRBJ2-7; 7 nucleotides agree with TRBD1. With 7 bases clipped from V and 4 bases from J, the junction kept 11 bases outside the gene matches. The germline gives CDR1 SGHTS, CDR2 YDEGEE. The CDR3 sequence is 14 residues long.

The chain recombines TRBV19 with TRBJ2-1; TRBD2 agrees at 10 bases. With 3 bases clipped from V and 8 bases from J, the junction kept 16 bases outside the gene matches. Germline V CDR1 and CDR2: LNHDA, SQIVND (reference sequence). This CDR3 region has 18 residues. CDR3 sequence: CASSMSGRLAGDIYEQFF. CDR3 DNA: TGTGCCAGTAGTATGTCTGGTCGGCTAGCGGGAGATATCTATGAGCAGTTCTTC.

This clone occurred a few times. The chain carries TRBV19 and TRBJ2-1; D is undetermined. CDR1 and CDR2 (germline): LNHDA, SQIVND (reference sequence). This CDR3 is built from 17 residues. V lost 6 bases and J 4 bases, leaving 22 bases between the germline ends. The CDR3 reads CASSPPPGLLDYNEQFF. CDR3 in DNA: TGTGCCAGTAGCCCACCACCGGGTCTTTTGGATTACAATGAGCAGTTCTTC.

V gene TRBV11-3 combines with J gene TRBJ2-4; TRBD2 matches 8 bases. This CDR3 is 16 amino acids long. V dropped 3 bases and J dropped 9; count of bases not matched to a gene: 13. From germline, CDR1 is SGHNT and CDR2 YENEEA. In DNA, the CDR3 is TGTGCCAGCAGCTTTAGCGGGGACCTAGCCTTGGGCATTCAGTACTTC. As protein: CASSFSGDLALGIQYF.

This clone was seen a few times. V and J are TRBV28 and TRBJ2-1; 10 bases are a match to TRBD2. V lost 5 bases and J lost 10; bases outside the gene matches: 11. CDR3 length: 15 amino acids. Germline V gene sequence: CDR1 MDHEN, CDR2 SYDVKM. The CDR3 is CASSPRLAGVGEQFF. The DNA of the CDR3 is TGTGCCAGCAGTCCCCGGCTAGCGGGAGTGGGAGAGCAGTTCTTC.

The chain couples TRBV6-4 to TRBJ2-2; 7 bases are a match to TRBD1. V lost 7 bases to trimming and J lost 6 bases; unmatched junction nucleotides: 5. CDR3 length: 13 residues. Germline CDR1 and CDR2: MRHNA and SNTAGT. The DNA of the CDR3 is TGTGCCAGCAAGGGGGCAGGGTCCGGGGAGCTGTTTTTT. Its translation: CASKGAGSGELFF.

V is TRBV30 and J is TRBJ2-3, with TRBD2 as a possible D gene (5 bases). The CDR3 sequence is 11 residues long. Germline assignment: CDR1 GTSNPN and CDR2 SVGIG (reference sequence). CDR3 residues: CAGSDLLLQYF. As DNA, the CDR3 is TGTGCTGGATCGGACTTACTTTTACAGTATTTT. Full variable domain (rest looked up from reference TRBV30 and TRBJ2-3): SQTIHQWPATLVQPVGSPLSLECTVEGTSNPNLYWYRQAAGRGLQLLFYSVGIGQISSEVPQNLSASRPQDRQFILSSKKLLLSDSGFYLCAGSDLLLQYFGPGTRLTVL.

The chain employs TRBV5-1 and TRBJ2-1; TRBD1 matches at 8 bases. The ends lost 3 bases at V and 3 bases at J; junction bases unmatched: 11. CDR1 is SGHRS and CDR2 is YFSETQ in the germline V gene. This CDR3 contains 17 residues. The CDR3 DNA reads as TGCGCCAGCAGCTCCCCAGGGGGCCCCCAGATCTACAATGAGCAGTTCTTC. Protein: CASSSPGGPQIYNEQFF.

This clone was picked up a small number of times. This chain joins TRBV6-5 and TRBJ1-5; no reliable D call. V lost 9 bases and J 7 bases, leaving 4 bases between the germline ends. CDR3 length equals 9 residues. Germline CDR1 MNHEY, CDR2 SVGAGI. CDR3 bases: TGTGCCAGTCCACAGCCCCAGCATTTT. It is translated as CASPQPQHF.

This clone occurred a few times. This chain links TRBV29-1 with TRBJ2-3, with TRBD2 matching 14 bases. Germline V gene lookup returns CDR1 SQVTM and CDR2 ANQGSEA. This CDR3 is built from 18 residues. The V and J ends lost 4 bases and 1 base, in that order; junction bases with no gene match: 10. The CDR3 DNA reads TGCAGCGTTGGGGGTGGCGGGACTAGCGGGAGTCGCACAGATACGCAGTATTTT. It translates to CSVGGGGTSGSRTDTQYF.

The CDR3 sequence is CASSRVLTGYNEQFF. DNA of the CDR3: TGTGCCAGCAGCCGGGTGTTGACTGGGTACAATGAGCAGTTCTTC. The chain combines TRBV7-9 with TRBJ2-1, with no clear D. The V end lost 5 bases, the J end lost 4 bases, and 15 bases lay between the germline ends. The CDR3 has 15 residues. Germline lookup yields CDR1 SEHNR and CDR2 FQNEAQ (reference sequence). Drawing the rest from reference TRBV7-9 and TRBJ2-1, the complete variable domain is DTGVSQNPRHKITKRGQNVTFRCDPISEHNRLYWYRQTLGQGPEFLTYFQNEAQLEKSRLLSDRFSAERPKGSFSTLEIQRTEQGDSAMYLCASSRVLTGYNEQFFGPGTRLTVL.

The rearrangement links TRBV23-1 to TRBJ2-6, with D possibly TRBD1 on 6 matching bases. TRBV23-1 is labeled an ORF, and its function is uncertain. The CDR3 has 17 amino acids. V was cut by 6 bases and J by 2 bases, with 17 bases left in between. CDR3 sequence: CASRQDRFKPGANVLTF. For the CDR3, the DNA is TGCGCCAGCAGGCAAGACAGGTTTAAGCCTGGGGCCAACGTCCTGACTTTC.

The chain employs TRBV7-9 and TRBJ2-7; possible D gene TRBD1, 5 bases. CDR3 size: 15 residues. Germline values: CDR1 SEHNR, CDR2 FQNEAQ (reference sequence). With 4 bases removed from V and 0 bases from J, the gap between germline ends came to 13 bases. The CDR3, as DNA: TGTGCCAGCAGCTCCGATTACAGGAGCTCCTACGAGCAGTACTTC. Encoded protein: CASSSDYRSSYEQYF.

V is TRBV25-1 and J is TRBJ2-7, with D possibly being TRBD1 (6 bases). The CDR3 consists of 15 residues. In germline, CDR1 is MGHDK, CDR2 SYGVNS. V gave up 4 bases and J gave up 7 bases, with 20 bases separating them. CDR3 DNA: TGTGCCAGCAGTGTTGTGGGGACACTAATGCGGGAGCAGTACTTC. Protein product: CASSVVGTLMREQYF.

In this sample, this clone turned up a few times. The chain has TRBV25-1 and TRBJ2-5, with D maybe TRBD1 (5 bases). Germline CDR1 MGHDK, CDR2 SYGVNS. This CDR3 has 14 residues. Between the trimmed V and J ends, which lost 4 bases and 3 bases, there was a span of 12 bases. CDR3 sequence: CASSVAGIEETQYF. The CDR3 DNA sequence: TGTGCCAGCAGTGTGGCAGGGATTGAAGAGACCCAGTACTTC.

This chain uses TRBV4-3 with TRBJ1-5; D is undetermined. The CDR3 is made up of 13 amino acids. Germline V gene sequence: CDR1 LGHNA, CDR2 YSLEER. V lost 0 bases, J lost 9 bases, and 9 bases lay in between. The CDR3 nucleotides are TGCGCCAGCAGCCAAGAGGTGACACGGCCCCAGCATTTT. Its protein is CASSQEVTRPQHF.